Listed here are 26 T cell receptor beta chains from one sample, sequenced in a study of blood T cell repertoires in COVID-19. Method: immunoSEQ multiplex PCR; TCRdb's copy keeps in-frame clones and lacks some. The repertoire includes 190,000 or so clones, almost 90% of them detected once, and 0.62% sits in the top ten. Sequencing was performed on peripheral blood. These receptors were obtained from a man aged 45-65 years with acute or convalescent COVID-19.

The J gene is TRBJ2-7, the V gene TRBV10-3; the D gene is possibly TRBD1 (5 bases). The CDR3 runs to 12 residues. The V and J ends lost 0 bases and 6 bases respectively, with 6 bases between them. Per the germline V gene, CDR1 is ENHRY and CDR2 is SYGVKD. The CDR3 loop is CAISESGAEQYV. The DNA for the CDR3 is TGTGCCATCAGTGAGTCAGGGGCCGAGCAGTACGTC.

The chain is built from TRBV30 and TRBJ1-5; 7 nucleotides match TRBD1. Looked up from germline, CDR1 is GTSNPN and CDR2 is SVGIG (reference sequence). V lost 4 bases to trimming and J lost 7 bases; unmatched junction nucleotides: 7. The CDR3 runs 13 residues. CDR3 protein: CAWTRDSGQPQHF. CDR3 nucleotides: TGTGCCTGGACACGGGACAGTGGGCAGCCCCAGCATTTT.

The J gene is TRBJ2-5, the V gene TRBV18, with 10 bases matching TRBD2. Germline V gives CDR1 KGHSH, CDR2 LQKENI. The CDR3 runs to 18 residues. After removal of 1 base from V and 3 bases from J, the junction contained 11 bases not matched to a gene. Here the CDR3 DNA reads TGTGCCAGCTCACCACGGAGTCTAGCGGGGGTGTCTGAAGAGACCCAGTACTTC. Translating gives CASSPRSLAGVSEETQYF.

This chain links TRBV18 with TRBJ1-1, with unresolved D. Trimming shortened V by 5 bases and J by 0 bases, and 7 bases separated the two germline ends. Germline CDR1 reads KGHSH; CDR2 reads LQKENI. CDR3 size: 13 residues. Here the CDR3 DNA reads TGTGCCAGCTCATCAGGTCTGAACACTGAAGCTTTCTTT. Its protein product is CASSSGLNTEAFF.

The chain couples TRBV19 to TRBJ1-4, with D unclear. CDR1 is LNHDA, CDR2 SQIVND, per germline (reference sequence). V gave up 8 bases and J gave up 6 bases, with 16 bases separating them. This CDR3 is built from 14 residues. CDR3 sequence reads: CASSSGGRDEKLFF. Written as DNA, the CDR3 is TGTGCCAGTTCCTCGGGAGGGCGGGATGAAAAACTGTTTTTT.

V and J are TRBV18 and TRBJ2-1; TRBD2 matches 14 bases. The V segment lost 3 bases and the J segment 9 bases; nucleotides outside the gene matches: 7. This CDR3 comprises 16 residues. CDR1 and CDR2 (germline): KGHSH, LQKENI. The CDR3 DNA reads as TGTGCCAGCTCACCCCCGGGACTAGCGGGAGATTTTGAGCAGTTCTTC. Encoded protein: CASSPPGLAGDFEQFF.

The chain joins TRBV7-8 to TRBJ2-7, with D maybe TRBD1 (6 bases). The CDR3 has 15 amino acids. Trimming stripped 1 base from V and 1 base from J, with 11 bases between. The V gene's germline CDR1 is SGHVS and CDR2 FQNEAQ. This CDR3 reads CASSLGPGHSYEQYV. DNA for the CDR3: TGTGCCAGCAGCTTAGGACCGGGACATTCCTACGAGCAGTACGTC.

This clone was seen a single time. The chain joins TRBV6-2 or TRBV6-3 to TRBJ1-1; D might be TRBD1 (5 bases). Trimming removed 4 bases at V and 8 bases at J, with 8 bases between. The CDR3 runs 11 residues. Looked up from germline, CDR1 is MNHEY and CDR2 is SVGEGT. CDR3 residues: CASSFTGEAFF. In DNA, the CDR3 is TGTGCCAGCAGTTTTACAGGAGAAGCTTTCTTT.

In DNA, the CDR3 is TGTGCCAGCACCGAGCGCGGGTATGGCTACACCTTC. Translating gives CASTERGYGYTF. V usage is TRBV6-4 and J usage is TRBJ1-2; D unresolved. The CDR3 sequence is 12 residues long. V was pared by 7 bases and J by 5 bases, with 11 bases between. The germline CDR1 and CDR2 sequences are MRHNA and SNTAGT.

This chain uses TRBV6-6 with TRBJ2-1, with TRBD2 identical over 13 bases. The CDR3 has 14 amino acids. Per the germline V gene, CDR1 is MNHNY and CDR2 is SVGAGI (reference sequence). V dropped 6 bases and J dropped 9; count of bases not matched to a gene: 5. The CDR3 sequence: CASRRTSGSFEQFF. CDR3 coding DNA: TGTGCCAGCAGAAGGACTAGCGGGAGTTTTGAGCAGTTCTTC.

The CDR3 region has the DNA TGTGCCAGCTCTTTGGGGGGGCCCAACACTGAAGCTTTCTTT. Protein product: CASSLGGPNTEAFF. The rearrangement joins TRBV28 to TRBJ1-1; D perhaps matches TRBD1 (6 bases). V shed 8 bases and J shed 2 bases, with 15 bases lying between them. CDR1 is MDHEN, CDR2 SYDVKM, per germline. CDR3 length equals 14 residues.

The chain recombines TRBV6-5 with TRBJ1-2; D is possibly TRBD1 (5 bases). V lost 7 bases and J lost 5, with 17 bases in between. Germline V gives CDR1 MNHEY, CDR2 SVGAGI. The CDR3 spans 14 residues. The CDR3 nucleotides are TGTGCCAGCAAACCCCACAGGTCTACTTATGGCTACACCTTC. Translation: CASKPHRSTYGYTF.

This chain joins TRBV6-5 and TRBJ1-2; 7 nucleotides align to TRBD1. Unmatched junction bases numbered 11, after V lost 6 bases and J lost 4 bases. Per the germline V gene, CDR1 is MNHEY and CDR2 is SVGAGI. This CDR3 spans 15 amino acids. CDR3 in amino acids: CASSLDRASPYGYTF. DNA for the CDR3: TGTGCCAGCAGCCTAGACAGGGCCTCCCCCTATGGCTACACCTTC.

The chain uses TRBV5-1 and TRBJ1-6, with TRBD1 identical over 8 bases. The CDR3 contains 14 residues. The junction had 4 bases not matched to a gene; V was cut back by 4 bases and J by 7 bases. Germline CDR1 is SGHRS and CDR2 is YFSETQ. CDR3 protein: CASSSGQGNSPLHF. Written as DNA, the CDR3 is TGCGCCAGCAGCAGTGGACAGGGAAATTCACCCCTCCACTTT.

The V gene is TRBV7-8, the J gene TRBJ2-7; 10 positions agree with TRBD1. Germline trimming cut 5 bases from V and 5 bases from J; bases unmatched to any gene: 12. Germline values: CDR1 SGHVS, CDR2 FQNEAQ. This CDR3 has 16 amino acids. In nucleotides, the CDR3 is TGTGCCAGCAGCCGCCTGGGGGGACAGGGGACCAACGAGCAGTACTTC. This gives the protein CASSRLGGQGTNEQYF.

V gene TRBV14 combines with J gene TRBJ2-1; the D gene is possibly TRBD2 (6 bases). The germline gives CDR1 SGHDN, CDR2 FVKESK. The CDR3 contains 16 residues. V shed 0 bases and J shed 0 bases, with 9 bases lying between them. The CDR3 DNA reads TGTGCCAGCAGCCAAGATCTCGGGAGCTCCTACAATGAGCAGTTCTTC. This sequence encodes CASSQDLGSSYNEQFF.

The chain links TRBV7-9 to TRBJ1-3, with TRBD1 matching 8 bases. The junction had 0 bases not matched to a gene; V was cut back by 3 bases and J by 2 bases. The length of the CDR3 is 14 residues. CDR1 and CDR2 (germline): SEHNR, FQNEAQ (reference sequence). CDR3 nucleotides: TGTGCCAGCAGCTTGGACAGGGCTGGAAACACCATATATTTT. The encoded protein is CASSLDRAGNTIYF.

The chain has TRBV9 and TRBJ2-6, with D possibly being TRBD1 (5 bases). Germline CDR1 SGDLS, CDR2 YYNGEE. The CDR3 is made up of 17 amino acids. V shed 7 bases and J shed 0 bases, with 17 bases lying between them. CDR3 sequence (DNA): TGTGCCAGCGGACCTCCAGGGTTTCGCTCTGGGGCCAACGTCCTGACTTTC. Residues: CASGPPGFRSGANVLTF.

Notes on this clone: The sample has other DNA sequences that encode this CDR3 too. The rearrangement links TRBV4-3 to TRBJ2-2; maybe TRBD1 (6 bases). This CDR3 region has 16 residues. The germline V and J ends were trimmed by 6 bases and 1 base, with 15 bases remaining between them. Looked up from germline, CDR1 is LGHNA and CDR2 is YSLEER. Written as DNA, the CDR3 is TGCGCCAGCAGTCAGACCCCGACAGGGAACACCGGGGAGCTGTTTTTT. It is translated as CASSQTPTGNTGELFF.

Only one count was recorded for this clone. The rearrangement uses TRBV19 and TRBJ2-5; possibly TRBD1 for D (6 bases). The CDR3 spans 14 residues. V was cut by 5 bases and J by 3 bases, with 13 bases left in between. The germline V gene has CDR1 LNHDA and CDR2 SQIVND (reference sequence). For the CDR3, the DNA is TGTGCCAGTAGTTCGAACAGGGAAGAAGAGACCCAGTACTTC. Translating gives CASSSNREEETQYF. Looking up the rest from reference TRBV19 and TRBJ2-5 gives the full variable domain: DGGITQSPKYLFRKEGQNVTLSCEQNLNHDAMYWYRQDPGQGLRLIYYSQIVNDFQKGDIAEGYSVSREKKESFPLTVTSAQKNPTAFYLCASSSNREEETQYFGPGTRLLVL.

The gene calls are TRBV25-1 and TRBJ2-1; TRBD2 agrees at 9 bases. The CDR3 contains 15 residues. With 4 bases clipped from V and 3 bases from J, the junction kept 4 bases outside the gene matches. Germline CDR1 reads MGHDK; CDR2 reads SYGVNS. For the CDR3, the DNA is TGTGCCAGCAGTGCCTCTAGCGGGGACTACAATGAGCAGTTCTTC. Translating it yields CASSASSGDYNEQFF.

This clone was seen just once. This rearrangement joins TRBV3-1 (or the pseudogene TRBV3-2) to TRBJ2-5; 12 nucleotides line up with TRBD2. V gave up 8 bases and J gave up 2 bases; unmatched junction bases: 9. Germline V gene lookup returns CDR1 LGHDT and CDR2 YNNKEL (reference sequence). This CDR3 has 16 residues. DNA for the CDR3: TGTGCCAGCTCACTCCTAGCGGGGGGGCTTCAAGAGACCCAGTACTTC. It encodes CASSLLAGGLQETQYF.

The chain employs TRBV11-2 and TRBJ2-3; 11 positions agree with TRBD2. Germline CDR1 reads SGHAT; CDR2 reads FQNNGV. The CDR3 spans 15 residues. V gave up 5 bases and J gave up 6 bases; unmatched junction bases: 7. This CDR3 reads CASSLSGGEMDTQYF. CDR3 DNA sequence: TGTGCCAGCAGCCTTAGCGGGGGGGAAATGGATACGCAGTATTTT.

The chain carries TRBV28 and TRBJ2-7; TRBD2 matches 11 bases. Germline loops: CDR1 MDHEN, CDR2 SYDVKM. The V and J ends lost 6 bases and 6 bases, in that order; junction bases with no gene match: 7. The CDR3 is 14 residues long. CDR3 nucleotides: TGTGCCAGCAGAACTAGCGGGAGTGGGAGCGAGCAGTACTTC. Protein product: CASRTSGSGSEQYF.

The chain links TRBV5-1 to TRBJ1-4; no clear D gene. This CDR3 spans 16 amino acids. Per the germline V gene, CDR1 is SGHRS and CDR2 is YFSETQ. Trimming pared 4 bases from V and 8 bases from J, leaving 21 bases between. CDR3 nucleotides: TGCGCCAGCAGCCCGTCCGTTGGGCGTTTTGGGGAAAAACTGTTTTTT. As protein: CASSPSVGRFGEKLFF.

J is TRBJ2-6 and V is TRBV2, with D tentatively TRBD1 (6 bases). The CDR3 runs 16 residues. From germline, CDR1 is SNHLY and CDR2 FYNNEI. The ends were cut back, 6 bases at V and 0 bases at J, with 12 bases in the middle. The DNA for the CDR3 is TGTGCCAGCAGGGAACAGGGTTACTCTGGGGCCAACGTCCTGACTTTC. It codes for CASREQGYSGANVLTF.